These 20 T cell receptor beta chains were all obtained from the same sample, sequenced in a study of blood T cell repertoires in COVID-19. The assay was immunoSEQ multiplex PCR, and TCRdb's table has in-frame clones only and misses some. The table lists 360,000 or so clones, roughly nine tenths of them singletons. Source material: peripheral blood. These receptors all come from a woman aged 60-70 years with COVID-19, enrolled during active disease.

This clone has just one count. The CDR3: CASSGRAEAFF. The CDR3 nucleotides read TGTGCCAGCAGCGGGAGGGCTGAAGCTTTCTTT. This chain joins TRBV7-9 and TRBJ1-1; D not resolved. The V gene's germline CDR1 is SEHNR and CDR2 FQNEAQ (reference sequence). Trimming took 5 bases from V and 6 from J, leaving 7 bases between them. There are 11 residues in the CDR3.

The gene calls are TRBV3-1 (or the pseudogene TRBV3-2) and TRBJ1-2; TRBD1 is a possible D gene (5 bases). Germline V gene lookup returns CDR1 LGHDT and CDR2 YNNKEL (reference sequence). This CDR3 region has 15 residues. Trimming removed 6 bases at V and 0 bases at J, with 14 bases between. The CDR3 DNA follows: TGTGCCAGCAGGTTCATCGGGGGGGCTAACTATGGCTACACCTTC. It yields the protein CASRFIGGANYGYTF.

This chain joins TRBV30 and TRBJ1-2; weak D call: TRBD1 (5 bases). The V gene's germline CDR1 is GTSNPN and CDR2 SVGIG (reference sequence). Trimming removed 0 bases at V and 3 bases at J, with 20 bases between. The CDR3 spans 17 residues. This chain's CDR3 is CAWSVTGFYPRDYGYTF. The DNA of the CDR3 is TGTGCCTGGAGTGTAACAGGTTTTTACCCCAGGGACTATGGCTACACCTTC.

The chain is built from TRBV27 and TRBJ2-1; D may be TRBD1 (6 bases). There are 16 residues in the CDR3. Germline V lookup: CDR1 MNHEY, CDR2 SMNVEV (reference sequence). V dropped 2 bases and J dropped 7 bases, with 18 bases sitting between them. CDR3 DNA sequence: TGTGCCAGCAGTTTACTGGGGGCGAAGTGGAAAAATGAGCAGTTCTTC. Its protein is CASSLLGAKWKNEQFF.

This clone was detected once. The gene calls are TRBV5-1 and TRBJ2-1, with 11 bases that match TRBD2. This CDR3 is built from 17 residues. Germline V gives CDR1 SGHRS, CDR2 YFSETQ. V shed 3 bases and J 9 bases; nucleotides not matched to a gene: 14. CDR3 amino acids: CASSYLIAGGPVGEQFF. CDR3 DNA: TGCGCCAGCAGCTATCTTATAGCGGGGGGGCCCGTAGGTGAGCAGTTCTTC.

The gene calls are TRBV5-1 and TRBJ2-1; 7 nucleotides match TRBD1. The CDR3 spans 14 residues. Germline V gives CDR1 SGHRS, CDR2 YFSETQ. The V gene end was trimmed by 0 bases and the J gene end by 7 bases; junction bases not matched to a gene: 4. The CDR3 region has the DNA TGCGCCAGCAGCTTGGTAGGGGGCCCTAATGAGCAGTTCTTC. It translates to CASSLVGGPNEQFF. The whole variable domain, filled in from reference TRBV5-1 and TRBJ2-1, reads KAGVTQTPRYLIKTRGQQVTLSCSPISGHRSVSWYQQTPGQGLQFLFEYFSETQRNKGNFPGRFSGRQFSNSRSEMNVSTLELGDSALYLCASSLVGGPNEQFFGPGTRLTVL.

V and J are TRBV4-1 and TRBJ1-1, with TRBD1 matching over 7 bases. Germline trimming cut 5 bases from V and 7 bases from J; bases unmatched to any gene: 7. This CDR3 is built from 13 residues. Germline assignment: CDR1 MGHRA and CDR2 YSYEKL. CDR3 sequence: CASSTRQGNEAFF. The CDR3 DNA is TGCGCCAGCAGCACCCGACAGGGAAATGAAGCTTTCTTT.

The J gene is TRBJ2-6, the V gene TRBV20-1, with 10 bases fitting TRBD2. The CDR3 is 17 amino acids. Unmatched junction bases numbered 6, after V lost 3 bases and J lost 1 base. In germline, CDR1 is DFQATT, CDR2 SNEGSKA (reference sequence). In nucleotides, the CDR3 is TGCAGTGCTAGTAGCGGGGGGACCCCATCTGGGGCCAACGTCCTGACTTTC. It translates to CSASSGGTPSGANVLTF.

V is TRBV7-2 and J is TRBJ2-7, with D perhaps matching TRBD2 (6 bases). Trimming took off 5 bases at V and 7 bases at J, with 15 bases between the two ends. Germline V lookup: CDR1 SGHTA, CDR2 FQGNSA. CDR3 length: 13 amino acids. CDR3 nucleotide sequence: TGTGCCAGCAGCCGGACTACCTTGGGGGAGCAGTACTTC. As protein: CASSRTTLGEQYF.

The chain recombines TRBV10-3 with TRBJ1-2; D gene unclear. V gave up 6 bases and J gave up 6 bases, with 14 bases separating them. The V gene's germline CDR1 is ENHRY and CDR2 SYGVKD. This CDR3 comprises 13 residues. The chain's CDR3 is CAISLDGSHGYTF. CDR3 coding DNA: TGTGCCATCAGCCTAGACGGGAGCCATGGCTACACCTTC.

V usage is TRBV5-1 and J usage is TRBJ1-6; TRBD1 matches at 9 bases. From germline, CDR1 is SGHRS and CDR2 YFSETQ. The CDR3 consists of 14 residues. V was clipped by 5 bases and J by 9 bases; unmatched bases: 6. CDR3 DNA: TGCGCCAGCAGTCCCGGGACAGGGCCTTCACCCCTCCACTTT. It translates to CASSPGTGPSPLHF.

The chain has TRBV5-8 and TRBJ1-5, with 10 positions matching TRBD1. V lost 4 bases to trimming and J lost 2 bases; unmatched junction nucleotides: 3. The CDR3 covers 15 residues. CDR1 SGHTS and CDR2 YDEGEE come from the germline V gene. For the CDR3, the DNA is TGTGCCAGCAGCACCGGGACAGGGGGCAATCAGCCCCAGCATTTT. It yields the protein CASSTGTGGNQPQHF. The full variable domain, completed using reference TRBV5-8 and TRBJ1-5, is EAGVTQSPTHLIKTRGQQATLRCSPISGHTSVYWYQQALGLGLQFLLWYDEGEERNRGNFPPRFSGRQFPNYSSELNVNALELEDSALYLCASSTGTGGNQPQHFGDGTRLSIL.

This chain uses TRBV7-2 with TRBJ2-7, with 9 bases matching TRBD2. Germline V lookup: CDR1 SGHTA, CDR2 FQGNSA. The CDR3 runs 15 residues. Germline trimming cut 3 bases from V and 3 bases from J; bases unmatched to any gene: 6. This chain's CDR3 is CASSFPGLAIYEQYF. Written as DNA, the CDR3 is TGTGCCAGCAGCTTCCCGGGACTAGCTATCTACGAGCAGTACTTC.

The chain carries TRBV5-5 and TRBJ2-5; no firm D call. CDR1 SGHKS and CDR2 YYEKEE come from the germline V gene (reference sequence). The germline V and J ends were trimmed by 0 bases and 5 bases, with 5 bases remaining between them. This CDR3 has 12 residues. This chain's CDR3 is CASSLAVETQYF. CDR3 sequence (DNA): TGTGCCAGCAGCTTGGCTGTGGAGACCCAGTACTTC.

The gene calls are TRBV10-3 and TRBJ1-2; possibly TRBD1 for D (5 bases). CDR1 and CDR2 from the germline V gene are ENHRY and SYGVKD. The CDR3 contains 11 residues. V was cut by 8 bases and J by 5 bases, with 9 bases left in between. CDR3 in DNA: TGTGCCATCCGGGGGAATTATGGCTACACCTTC. Its translation: CAIRGNYGYTF.

This clone was counted between two and nine times. The V call is TRBV11-1, the J call TRBJ1-1, with 8 bases that match TRBD1. J lost 4 bases, V lost 2 bases, and 3 bases had no gene match. Germline V gives CDR1 SGHAT, CDR2 FQDESV (reference sequence). This CDR3 has 14 residues. CDR3 in DNA: TGTGCCAGCAGCTTATGGACAGGGTCCACTGAAGCTTTCTTT. It codes for CASSLWTGSTEAFF.

The chain links TRBV12-3 or TRBV12-4 to TRBJ1-1; D unresolved. The CDR3 is 13 residues long. The ends were cut back, 6 bases at V and 3 bases at J, with 11 bases in the middle. The CDR3 DNA reads TGTGCCAGCAGCCTCCAGAGGGACACTGAAGCTTTCTTT. Translation gives CASSLQRDTEAFF.

The rearrangement links TRBV23-1 to TRBJ1-2, with TRBD1 as a possible D gene (5 bases). TRBV23-1 is recorded as an ORF, its role being uncertain. CDR3 length: 16 residues. Trimming cost V 3 bases and J 3 bases, with 17 bases left between them. The CDR3, as DNA: TGCGCCAGCAGTCATCTATCCGGGACGGGGGACTATGGCTACACCTTC. Its translation is CASSHLSGTGDYGYTF.

The gene calls are TRBV7-2 and TRBJ2-1; 9 bases line up with TRBD2. V shed 1 base and J 6 bases; nucleotides not matched to a gene: 7. From germline, CDR1 is SGHTA and CDR2 FQGNSA. The CDR3 covers 16 residues. The CDR3 is CASSLVPAGGPNEQFF. The CDR3, as DNA: TGTGCCAGCAGCTTAGTCCCGGCGGGGGGGCCCAATGAGCAGTTCTTC.

The J gene is TRBJ2-2, the V gene TRBV18, with TRBD2 identical over 7 bases. Germline values: CDR1 KGHSH, CDR2 LQKENI. V shed 0 bases, J shed 0 bases, and the junction held 1 base outside the gene matches. This CDR3 spans 16 amino acids. The DNA of the CDR3 is TGTGCCAGCTCACCACCGCGGGGGACGAACACCGGGGAGCTGTTTTTT. Amino acid sequence: CASSPPRGTNTGELFF.